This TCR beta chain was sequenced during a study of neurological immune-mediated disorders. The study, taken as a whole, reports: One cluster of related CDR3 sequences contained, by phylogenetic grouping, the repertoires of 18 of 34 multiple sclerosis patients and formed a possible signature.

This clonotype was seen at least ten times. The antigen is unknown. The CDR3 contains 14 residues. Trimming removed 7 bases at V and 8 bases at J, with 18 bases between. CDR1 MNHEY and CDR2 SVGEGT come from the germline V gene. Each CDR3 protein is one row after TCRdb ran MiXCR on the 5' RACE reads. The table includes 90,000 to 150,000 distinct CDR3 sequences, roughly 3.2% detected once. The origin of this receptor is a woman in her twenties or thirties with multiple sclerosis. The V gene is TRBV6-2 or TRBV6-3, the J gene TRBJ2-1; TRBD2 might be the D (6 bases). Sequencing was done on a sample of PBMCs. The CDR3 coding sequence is TGTGCCAGCATTAGGGACTCGGGATCGGATGAGCAGTTCTTC. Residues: CASIRDSGSDEQFF.